Listed below are T cell receptor beta chains from one sample, sequenced in a study of Ad26.COV2.S vaccination and SARS-CoV-2 variants. Libraries were prepared by immunoSEQ multiplex PCR; TCRdb keeps only in-frame clonotypes and omits some of them. The sample yields more than 150,000 clones, roughly 89% seen once. The sequencing here drew on peripheral blood, taken after recovery from COVID-19. The receptors were gathered from a human donor who had recovered from COVID-19. The CDR3 runs from the conserved cysteine through the conserved F or W. The D gene is left open where the match is weak. Clone size, where shown, is once, few, many, or a class for clones that have expanded.

clone_size | j_call | d_call | v_call | cdr3_nt | cdr3_aa
NA | TRBJ1-4 | NA | TRBV6-5 | TGTGCCAGCAGAATCAGGGGTGTTAATGAAAAACTGTTTTTT | CASRIRGVNEKLFF
once | TRBJ1-4 | NA | TRBV11-1 | TGTGCCAGCAGCCGGAGACAGCCTAATGAAAAACTGTTTTTT | CASSRRQPNEKLFF
NA | TRBJ2-5 | TRBD1 | TRBV5-4 | TGTGCCAGCAGCTTACAGGGGGGAGAGACCCAGTACTTC | CASSLQGGETQYF
NA | TRBJ1-2 | NA | TRBV28 | TGTGCCAGCAGATCCTTTAGGACAACTTCGGAGGACTATGGCTACACCTTC | CASRSFRTTSEDYGYTF
NA | TRBJ2-1 | NA | TRBV5-1 | TGCGCCAGCACCTCCTCTCCTTCAGATGAGCAGTTCTTC | CASTSSPSDEQFF
NA | TRBJ2-1 | NA | TRBV6-4 | TGTGCCAGCAGTGTAACACCCTACAATGAGCAGTTCTTC | CASSVTPYNEQFF
NA | TRBJ1-1 | NA | TRBV4-1 | TGCGCCAGCAGCCGCGCAGGCGGGGCTGGACCGAACACTGAAGCTTTCTTT | CASSRAGGAGPNTEAFF
NA | TRBJ1-2 | NA | TRBV7-9 | TGTGCCAGCAGCATTACACAAAACTATGGCTACACCTTC | CASSITQNYGYTF
NA | TRBJ1-2 | NA | TRBV6-5 | TGTGCCAGCAGTTACTCGAGGCAGGGTGGCTACACCTTC | CASSYSRQGGYTF
NA | TRBJ2-7 | NA | TRBV29-1 | TGCAGCGTTGTCGTCAGGGTAAGAGGCGAGCAGTACTTC | CSVVVRVRGEQYF
NA | TRBJ1-4 | NA | TRBV6-5 | TGTGCCAGCAGTTACTCGACCCAAGGAACGGAAAAACTGTTTTTT | CASSYSTQGTEKLFF
NA | TRBJ2-6 | NA | TRBV5-1 | TGCGCCAGCAGCTTGGAGGGCTCTGGGGCCAACGTCCTGACTTTC | CASSLEGSGANVLTF
NA | TRBJ2-1 | NA | TRBV5-1 | TGCGCCAGCAGCTTGACAGGGGAGGCCTACAATGAGCAGTTCTTC | CASSLTGEAYNEQFF
NA | TRBJ2-7 | NA | TRBV9 | TGTGCCAGCAGCGAGGGGGGGAGACAGGGAACCTACGAGCAGTACTTC | CASSEGGRQGTYEQYF
NA | TRBJ2-7 | NA | TRBV3-1/TRBV3-2 | TGTGCCAGCAGCCAAGAATGGGGCAGGGGCGAGCAGTACTTC | CASSQEWGRGEQYF
NA | TRBJ2-7 | TRBD1 | TRBV10-2 | TGCGCCAGCAGTGGGGCAGGGGACAGGGAAGTCCACGAGCAGTACTTC | CASSGAGDREVHEQYF
NA | TRBJ2-1 | TRBD2 | TRBV6-6 | TGTGCCAGCAAGGGAGGGACCAGCGGCAATGAGCAGTTCTTC | CASKGGTSGNEQFF
NA | TRBJ2-2 | NA | TRBV7-2 | TGTGCCAGCAGCCCGGGACTTCTTGCCGGGGAGCTGTTTTTT | CASSPGLLAGELFF
NA | TRBJ1-5 | NA | TRBV12-5 | TGTGCTAGTGCTTTGGAGGGTCAGCCCCAGCATTTT | CASALEGQPQHF
NA | TRBJ2-7 | TRBD1 | TRBV3-1/TRBV3-2 | TGTGCCAGCAGCCAAGGTGGGACAGGTATATTCTCCTACGAGCAGTACTTC | CASSQGGTGIFSYEQYF
NA | TRBJ1-1 | NA | TRBV30 | TGTGCCTGGAGTTCTCGCGCGCTCACTGAAGCTTTCTTT | CAWSSRALTEAFF
NA | TRBJ2-7 | NA | TRBV3-1/TRBV3-2 | TGTGCCAGCAGCCTTAGCTCCTACGAGCAGTACTTC | CASSLSSYEQYF
NA | TRBJ2-4 | NA | TRBV5-6 | TGTGCCAGCAGCTCCGGCGGTTTGAACATTCAGTACTTC | CASSSGGLNIQYF
once | TRBJ1-2 | NA | TRBV7-2 | TGTGCCAGCAGCTTATTCGTGGGGGGCACCAACTATGGCTACACCTTC | CASSLFVGGTNYGYTF
NA | TRBJ1-2 | TRBD1 | TRBV30 | TGTGCCTGGAGTGTAAACAGGGGAGGGCCTAACTATGGCTACACCTTC | CAWSVNRGGPNYGYTF
few | TRBJ1-2 | NA | TRBV14 | TGTGCCAGCAGCCAAGATGGCTACACCTTC | CASSQDGYTF
once | TRBJ2-7 | NA | TRBV27 | TGTGCCAGCAAACCTGGAGCCGAGCAGTACTTC | CASKPGAEQYF
once | TRBJ2-1 | TRBD2 | TRBV6-5 | TGTGCCAGCAGTTCCGGACTAGCGCTTCTCTACAATGAGCAGTTCTTC | CASSSGLALLYNEQFF
NA | TRBJ1-1 | TRBD1 | TRBV2 | TGTGCCAGCAGAGTGACAGGGGACACTGAAGCTTTCTTT | CASRVTGDTEAFF
NA | TRBJ1-1 | NA | TRBV6-5 | TGTGCCAGCAGTTATTTGGAGACGGACACTGAAGCTTTCTTT | CASSYLETDTEAFF
NA | TRBJ2-5 | TRBD1 | TRBV6-5 | TGTGCCAGCAGGCCGGGACAGGGGGCTTCAGAGACCCAGTACTTC | CASRPGQGASETQYF
NA | TRBJ1-4 | NA | TRBV12-3/TRBV12-4 | TGTGCCAGCAGTTTCCGGGAGGATGAAAAACTGTTTTTT | CASSFREDEKLFF
NA | TRBJ1-2 | NA | TRBV11-2 | TGTGCCAGCAGCTTAGTCTCTTACCCGGGGGGCGACGGCTACACCTTC | CASSLVSYPGGDGYTF
NA | TRBJ2-1 | TRBD2 | TRBV13 | TGTGCCAGCAGCTTAAGAGGACTAGCCCTCAATGAGCAGTTCTTC | CASSLRGLALNEQFF
NA | TRBJ1-2 | NA | TRBV6-5 | TGTGCCAGCAGCGCAACCCTATTAGCTAACTATGGCTACACCTTC | CASSATLLANYGYTF
medium-sized | TRBJ2-4 | NA | TRBV7-8 | TGTGCCAGCAGCCCCCTGGCAGGGGCGAGTCCCAAAAACATTCAGTACTTC | CASSPLAGASPKNIQYF
NA | TRBJ1-2 | NA | TRBV2 | TGTGCCAGGTTTTTAGCGGCTAACTATGGCTACACCTTC | CARFLAANYGYTF
NA | TRBJ2-3 | NA | TRBV7-2 | TGTGCCAGCAGCTCAAGGAATCCTAGCACAGATACGCAGTATTTT | CASSSRNPSTDTQYF
once | TRBJ1-1 | NA | TRBV30 | TGTGCCTGGAGGGACAGATACACTGAAGCTTTCTTT | CAWRDRYTEAFF
once | TRBJ1-2 | NA | TRBV5-5 | TGTGCCAGCAGCTTGCTGGGCGGGTATGGCTACACCTTC | CASSLLGGYGYTF
NA | TRBJ2-5 | TRBD1 | TRBV2 | TGTGCCAGCACCCTTGGGGGGACAGGGCAAGAGACCCAGTACTTC | CASTLGGTGQETQYF
once | TRBJ2-4 | NA | TRBV5-4 | TGTGCCAGCAGCTTGAGCGGGTTGCCAAACATTCAGTACTTC | CASSLSGLPNIQYF
NA | TRBJ2-2 | NA | TRBV27 | TGTGCCAGCAGTTTCGGGGGTACCGGGGAGCTGTTTTTT | CASSFGGTGELFF
NA | TRBJ2-1 | NA | TRBV28 | TGTGCCAGCAGTTTATCTGGGGTAGGAGCTCCTACAAGCAAGGGGTCCTACAATGAGCAGTTCTTC | CASSLSGVGAPTSKGSYNEQFF
NA | TRBJ1-3 | NA | TRBV27 | TGTGCCAGCAGTTTCGCCAAGGCCGGAAACACCATATATTTT | CASSFAKAGNTIYF
NA | TRBJ2-5 | NA | TRBV7-8 | TGTGCCAGCAGCATAGACAGGATCGAGACCCAGTACTTC | CASSIDRIETQYF
NA | TRBJ1-3 | NA | TRBV10-3 | TGTGCCATCACCGTAGGACTTTCTGGAAACACCATATATTTT | CAITVGLSGNTIYF
NA | TRBJ1-3 | NA | TRBV25-1 | TGTGCCAGCAGTGAATATAGTAGAACGAGTGGAAACACCATATATTTT | CASSEYSRTSGNTIYF
NA | TRBJ1-1 | NA | TRBV7-9 | TGTGCCAGCAGCTCAACAGAGAACACTGAAGCTTTCTTT | CASSSTENTEAFF
once | TRBJ1-1 | NA | TRBV2 | TGTGCCAGCAGTGAAGGCTTGAACACTGAAGCTTTCTTT | CASSEGLNTEAFF
NA | TRBJ1-4 | NA | TRBV4-1 | TGCGCCAGCAGCCAAGTGGCGGACTCAACTAATGAAAAACTGTTTTTT | CASSQVADSTNEKLFF
NA | TRBJ2-7 | TRBD2 | TRBV5-6 | TGTGCCAGCAGCTGGACTAGCGGGGGTCTTTCCTACGAGCAGTACTTC | CASSWTSGGLSYEQYF
NA | TRBJ1-3 | NA | TRBV7-8 | TGTGCCAGCAGCCTCGGCCGGGCCTCTTACTCTGGAAACACCATATATTTT | CASSLGRASYSGNTIYF